One and the same sample provided the 23 T cell receptor beta chains below, sequenced in a study of cytomegalovirus exposure and HLA in healthy donors. PCR was performed using 60 Vbeta and 13 Jbeta primers. Measured with immunoSEQ multiplex PCR; TCRdb has only the in-frame clones, and not every one. Of some 190,000 clones in the sample, roughly 80% are singletons; the top ten hold approximately 2.4%. The sequencing input was PBMCs. The receptors stem from a male donor in good health and CMV-seronegative.

V is TRBV18 and J is TRBJ1-1; TRBD1 might be the D (5 bases). V was trimmed by 3 bases and J by 0 bases, leaving 11 bases between them. Germline V gives CDR1 KGHSH, CDR2 LQKENI. The CDR3 has 15 amino acids. CDR3 in DNA: TGTGCCAGCTCACCGGCGCAGGGTGTGAACACTGAAGCTTTCTTT. Translating it yields CASSPAQGVNTEAFF.

This rearrangement joins TRBV9 to TRBJ1-1; TRBD1 is a possible D gene (5 bases). The germline V gene encodes CDR1 SGDLS and CDR2 YYNGEE. Between the trimmed V and J ends, which lost 0 bases and 1 base, there was a span of 16 bases. CDR3 length: 17 residues. For the CDR3, the DNA is TGTGCCAGCAGCGTAGCTACAGGAGGGTACGGGAACACTGAAGCTTTCTTT. It codes for CASSVATGGYGNTEAFF.

J is TRBJ1-1 and V is TRBV7-3, with D hard to call. Germline V lookup: CDR1 SGHTA, CDR2 FQGTGA. This CDR3 region has 13 residues. Trimming stripped 2 bases from V and 1 base from J, with 5 bases between. The CDR3 coding sequence is TGTGCCAGCAGCTTATCCGGGAACACTGAAGCTTTCTTT. It yields the protein CASSLSGNTEAFF. Full variable domain (missing parts from reference TRBV7-3 and TRBJ1-1): GAGVSQTPSNKVTEKGKYVELRCDPISGHTALYWYRQSLGQGPEFLIYFQGTGAADDSGLPNDRFFAVRPEGSVSTLKIQRTERGDSAVYLCASSLSGNTEAFFGQGTRLTVV.

This clone was counted a few times. The rearrangement joins TRBV4-1 to TRBJ1-5; 7 bases fit TRBD1. The ends lost 1 base at V and 6 bases at J; junction bases unmatched: 6. The CDR3 contains 15 residues. In germline, CDR1 is MGHRA, CDR2 YSYEKL. The CDR3 here is CASSQVQGGGQPQHF. The CDR3, as DNA: TGCGCCAGCAGCCAAGTGCAGGGGGGTGGTCAGCCCCAGCATTTT.

The genes are TRBV18 and TRBJ2-7; 7 nucleotides match TRBD1. Trimming cost V 6 bases and J 1 base; bases outside gene matches: 3. Germline V gives CDR1 KGHSH, CDR2 LQKENI. The CDR3 runs to 13 residues. The CDR3: CASSGDRSYEQYF. The CDR3 region has the DNA TGTGCCAGCTCGGGGGACAGATCCTACGAGCAGTACTTC.

This chain connects TRBV21-1 to TRBJ2-7; the table's TRBD1 call for D was not verified on the DNA. TRBV21-1 is reported as a pseudogene. There are 15 residues in the CDR3. The CDR3 loop reads CASSTTGGKVYEQYF. CDR3 DNA sequence: TGTGCCAGCAGCACGACAGGGGGCAAGGTTTACGAGCAGTACTTC.

The gene calls are TRBV6-1 and TRBJ2-3; D is possibly TRBD2 (6 bases). The V end was cut by 3 bases, the J end by 4 bases, with 11 bases between. This CDR3 has 14 amino acids. CDR1 and CDR2 from the germline V gene are MNHNS and SASEGT. The CDR3 DNA is TGTGCCAGCAGTGAGGGACTGAGCGCAGATACGCAGTATTTT. This gives the protein CASSEGLSADTQYF.

V and J are TRBV5-4 and TRBJ2-1; a weak D match, TRBD1 (5 bases). Germline V gene sequence: CDR1 SGHNT, CDR2 YYREEE (reference sequence). The CDR3 is made up of 14 amino acids. The V end lost 0 bases, the J end lost 5 bases, and 9 bases lay between the germline ends. CDR3 DNA sequence: TGTGCCAGCAGCTTGGCACAGGTAAACAATGAGCAGTTCTTC. This encodes CASSLAQVNNEQFF.

The chain couples TRBV7-7 to TRBJ1-3; no reliable D call. Germline V gene sequence: CDR1 SSHAT, CDR2 FNYEAQ (reference sequence). The CDR3 has 16 amino acids. V gave up 4 bases and J gave up 0 bases, with 13 bases separating them. The CDR3 is CASSSRTASSGNTIYF. The CDR3 region has the DNA TGTGCCAGCAGCTCCAGAACAGCTTCCTCTGGAAACACCATATATTTT.

The V and J genes are TRBV11-3 and TRBJ2-1, with 8 bases matching TRBD2. There are 15 residues in the CDR3. Trimming took 5 bases from V and 6 from J; bases not matched to a gene: 9. Germline loops: CDR1 SGHNT, CDR2 YENEEA. In DNA, the CDR3 is TGTGCCAGCAGCCTACAAAGCGGGGGCAGCAATGAGCAGTTCTTC. It yields the protein CASSLQSGGSNEQFF.

The genes are TRBV7-6 and TRBJ2-3, with D perhaps matching TRBD2 (6 bases). This CDR3 spans 15 amino acids. The germline V gene has CDR1 SGHVS and CDR2 FNYEAQ. The ends were cut back, 5 bases at V and 2 bases at J, with 14 bases in the middle. CDR3 coding DNA: TGTGCCAGCAGCACCGGACTAACAGACACAGATACGCAGTATTTT. Its protein is CASSTGLTDTDTQYF.

This chain links TRBV5-1 with TRBJ2-5; 9 bases map to TRBD1. J was trimmed by 6 bases and V by 4 bases; bases with no gene match: 10. CDR3 length equals 15 residues. CDR1 is SGHRS, CDR2 YFSETQ, per germline. The DNA for the CDR3 is TGCGCCAGCAGCGGGGCCGGGACAGGGAGGAAGACCCAGTACTTC. Translation: CASSGAGTGRKTQYF.

CDR3 region: CASSIHRGSETQYF. The CDR3, as DNA: TGTGCCAGCAGTATCCACAGGGGTTCCGAGACCCAGTACTTC. The rearrangement joins TRBV6-1 to TRBJ2-5; 7 bases fit TRBD1. CDR1 and CDR2 from the germline V gene are MNHNS and SASEGT. V shed 5 bases, J shed 5 bases, and the junction held 8 bases outside the gene matches. This CDR3 spans 14 amino acids.

The chain combines TRBV6-5 with TRBJ1-2; TRBD1 agrees at 8 bases. This CDR3 has 13 amino acids. CDR1 MNHEY and CDR2 SVGAGI come from the germline V gene. Unmatched junction bases numbered 3, after V lost 5 bases and J lost 4 bases. The CDR3 bases are TGTGCCAGCAGTCCAGGGGGCCGCTATGGCTACACCTTC. Protein product: CASSPGGRYGYTF.

The genes are TRBV10-3 and TRBJ2-7, with 7 nucleotides matching TRBD1. V lost 0 bases and J lost 0; bases outside the gene matches: 2. Germline loops: CDR1 ENHRY, CDR2 SYGVKD. The CDR3 is 15 residues long. The CDR3 DNA reads TGTGCCATCAGTGAGTCGACAGGGAGCTCCTACGAGCAGTACTTC. The encoded protein is CAISESTGSSYEQYF.

This chain joins TRBV7-2 and TRBJ2-2; 11 bases are shared with TRBD2. Germline lookup yields CDR1 SGHTA and CDR2 FQGNSA. The length of the CDR3 is 19 residues. Losses at the gene ends were 3 bases for V and 5 bases for J; bases not matched to a gene: 14. The CDR3 DNA is TGTGCCAGCAGCTTTCCCACTAGCGGGAGAGTAGGTTTTACCGGGGAGCTGTTTTTT. Protein sequence: CASSFPTSGRVGFTGELFF.

This clone was seen a handful of times. The chain uses TRBV28 and TRBJ1-4; D unresolved. V lost 3 bases and J lost 8, with 10 bases in between. Per germline, CDR1 MDHEN and CDR2 SYDVKM. The CDR3 has 13 amino acids. The CDR3 sequence: CASSFSGSEKLFF. CDR3 sequence (DNA): TGTGCCAGCAGTTTCTCGGGAAGCGAAAAACTGTTTTTT.

This clone has more than one count but fewer than ten. The chain joins TRBV5-4 to TRBJ2-7; 9 bases map to TRBD2. Germline CDR1 is SGHNT and CDR2 is YYREEE (reference sequence). V gave up 4 bases and J gave up 4 bases; unmatched junction bases: 3. The CDR3 contains 13 residues. The DNA for the CDR3 is TGTGCCAGCAGCCCTAGCGGGACTTACGAGCAGTACTTC. The encoded protein is CASSPSGTYEQYF.

This chain connects TRBV4-2 to TRBJ2-5; D remains unclear. CDR3 size: 15 residues. Germline assignment: CDR1 LGHNA and CDR2 YNFKEQ. V gave up 0 bases and J gave up 4 bases, with 12 bases separating them. CDR3 loop: CASSQDAITRETQYF. The CDR3 nucleotides read TGTGCCAGCAGCCAAGATGCCATTACAAGAGAGACCCAGTACTTC.

The J gene is TRBJ1-2, the V gene TRBV7-2; a weak D match, TRBD1 (5 bases). CDR3 length equals 14 residues. Trimming removed 0 bases at V and 7 bases at J, with 12 bases between. From germline, CDR1 is SGHTA and CDR2 FQGNSA. The CDR3 protein is CASSLAHGGGGYTF. CDR3 DNA: TGTGCCAGCAGCTTAGCCCATGGGGGGGGTGGCTACACCTTC. The full variable domain, in which reference TRBV7-2 and TRBJ1-2 provide the parts outside the CDR3, is GAGVSQSPSNKVTEKGKDVELRCDPISGHTALYWYRQSLGQGLEFLIYFQGNSAPDKSGLPSDRFSAERTGGSVSTLTIQRTQQEDSAVYLCASSLAHGGGGYTFGSGTRLTVV.

CDR3 sequence (DNA): TGCGCCAGCAGCTTGGGGCTGAATAATTCACCCCTCCACTTT. Its translation is CASSLGLNNSPLHF. The chain has TRBV5-1 and TRBJ1-6, with D uncertain. V lost 0 bases to trimming and J lost 5 bases, with 6 bases between them. This CDR3 comprises 14 residues. Germline V gives CDR1 SGHRS, CDR2 YFSETQ.

CDR3 loop: CASSLGTSGGYNEQFF. The CDR3 DNA is TGCGCCAGCAGCCTAGGGACTAGCGGGGGATACAATGAGCAGTTCTTC. This rearrangement joins TRBV5-1 to TRBJ2-1; TRBD2 agrees at 14 bases. Germline V gene data show CDR1 as SGHRS and CDR2 as YFSETQ. The V and J ends lost 4 bases and 4 bases, in that order; junction bases with no gene match: 4. CDR3 length: 16 amino acids.

Here the CDR3 reads CASSQVFRANYGYTF. The CDR3 nucleotides are TGCGCCAGCAGCCAAGTTTTCAGGGCGAACTATGGCTACACCTTC. This chain links TRBV4-1 with TRBJ1-2; tentatively, D is TRBD1 (5 bases). Germline assignment: CDR1 MGHRA and CDR2 YSYEKL. This CDR3 region has 15 residues. With 1 base removed from V and 2 bases from J, the gap between germline ends came to 11 bases.